Listed below are T cell receptor beta chains from one sample, sequenced in a study of cytomegalovirus exposure and HLA in healthy donors. Profiled with immunoSEQ multiplex PCR; TCRdb holds only in-frame clones, not every one. The data show some 190,000 clones, with around 80% seen just once and about 1.9% held by the top ten. Input material: PBMCs. The receptors derive from a woman aged 25 to 39 in good health and CMV-seronegative. CDR3s include the opening cysteine and the closing phenylalanine or tryptophan. D genes are given only for firm matches. The size entry is marked missing in some rows and otherwise reads once, few, many or a size class.

D gene: TRBD1
V gene: TRBV5-4
J gene: TRBJ1-2
clone size: -
CDR3 DNA: TGTGCCAGCAGCTCAAGACAGGGGGCGTTTAACTATGGCTACACCTTC
CDR3 protein: CASSSRQGAFNYGYTF

D gene: -
V gene: TRBV4-1
J gene: TRBJ2-3
clone size: -
CDR3 DNA: TGCGCCAGCAGCCAAGGTCAGGTGAGCACAGATACGCAGTATTTT
CDR3 protein: CASSQGQVSTDTQYF

D gene: -
V gene: TRBV2
J gene: TRBJ1-1
clone size: -
CDR3 DNA: TGTGCCAGCAGTGCCAGACAGGATCCGAACACTGAAGCTTTCTTT
CDR3 protein: CASSARQDPNTEAFF

D gene: TRBD1
V gene: TRBV9
J gene: TRBJ1-2
clone size: -
CDR3 DNA: TGTGCCAGCAGTGGACAGGGTGGCTATGGCTACACCTTC
CDR3 protein: CASSGQGGYGYTF

D gene: TRBD2
V gene: TRBV5-1
J gene: TRBJ2-3
clone size: -
CDR3 DNA: TGCGCCAGCAGCTCGGGACTAGCGGGGGGAACTACTAGCACAGATACGCAGTATTTT
CDR3 protein: CASSSGLAGGTTSTDTQYF

D gene: TRBD1
V gene: TRBV2
J gene: TRBJ2-7
clone size: few
CDR3 DNA: TGTGCCAGCAGTGTAGACGGGACAGGTTTTCTCTACGAGCAGTACTTC
CDR3 protein: CASSVDGTGFLYEQYF

D gene: -
V gene: TRBV28
J gene: TRBJ1-5
clone size: -
CDR3 DNA: TGTGCCAGCAGTTTATGGGGGGCAGACTTCCGAAATCAGCCCCAGCATTTT
CDR3 protein: CASSLWGADFRNQPQHF

D gene: -
V gene: TRBV5-1
J gene: TRBJ1-1
clone size: -
CDR3 DNA: TGCGCCAGCAGTCCCGACTCCCGACAGATGAACACTGAAGCTTTCTTT
CDR3 protein: CASSPDSRQMNTEAFF

D gene: TRBD1
V gene: TRBV6-5
J gene: TRBJ1-1
clone size: -
CDR3 DNA: TGTGCCAGCAGTTACTCTTCTCAGGGGGCGGGAGCTTTCTTT
CDR3 protein: CASSYSSQGAGAFF

D gene: TRBD1
V gene: TRBV5-1
J gene: TRBJ2-1
clone size: once
CDR3 DNA: TGCGCCAGCAGCATCACGACAGGGATTGAGCAGTTCTTC
CDR3 protein: CASSITTGIEQFF

D gene: TRBD1
V gene: TRBV7-2
J gene: TRBJ1-1
clone size: -
CDR3 DNA: TGTGCCAGCAGCTTACAGGGGGCCACTGAAGCTTTCTTT
CDR3 protein: CASSLQGATEAFF

D gene: -
V gene: TRBV5-4
J gene: TRBJ2-2
clone size: -
CDR3 DNA: TGTGCCAGCAGCATGGTGGCTCAGGGTGTCGGGGAGCTGTTTTTT
CDR3 protein: CASSMVAQGVGELFF

D gene: TRBD1
V gene: TRBV6-6
J gene: TRBJ1-5
clone size: -
CDR3 DNA: TGTGCCAGCAGCTCGGGACAGGGCAATCAGCCCCAGCATTTT
CDR3 protein: CASSSGQGNQPQHF

D gene: TRBD1
V gene: TRBV6-1
J gene: TRBJ1-2
clone size: -
CDR3 DNA: TGTGCCAGCACCCAACAGGGGAATCGCTACACCTTC
CDR3 protein: CASTQQGNRYTF

D gene: -
V gene: TRBV6-5
J gene: TRBJ1-2
clone size: once
CDR3 DNA: TGTGCCAGCAGTTACTCCCTTGTTGCTAACTATGGCTACACCTTC
CDR3 protein: CASSYSLVANYGYTF

D gene: -
V gene: TRBV2
J gene: TRBJ2-5
clone size: -
CDR3 DNA: TGTGCCAGCAGTGGGACGACAGGTCAAGAGACCCAGTACTTC
CDR3 protein: CASSGTTGQETQYF

D gene: -
V gene: TRBV28
J gene: TRBJ1-2
clone size: -
CDR3 DNA: TGTGCCAGCAGTTTAGTGAGGAATGGCTACACCTTC
CDR3 protein: CASSLVRNGYTF

D gene: TRBD1
V gene: TRBV19
J gene: TRBJ1-2
clone size: once
CDR3 DNA: TGTGCCAGTAGGGACACAGGGGGCCCCTATGGCTACACCTTC
CDR3 protein: CASRDTGGPYGYTF

D gene: -
V gene: TRBV18
J gene: TRBJ1-5
clone size: -
CDR3 DNA: TGTGCCAGCTCACCACCGGGAAGCGGTCAGCCCCAGCATTTT
CDR3 protein: CASSPPGSGQPQHF

D gene: TRBD1
V gene: TRBV6-6
J gene: TRBJ2-2
clone size: few
CDR3 DNA: TGTGCCAGCAGAGCGCGGACAGGGAAGACCACCGGGGAGCTGTTTTTT
CDR3 protein: CASRARTGKTTGELFF

D gene: TRBD1
V gene: TRBV6-1
J gene: TRBJ1-4
clone size: -
CDR3 DNA: TGTGCCAGCAGTGTATCCCCCGGGACAGGGGTTGAAAAACTGTTTTTT
CDR3 protein: CASSVSPGTGVEKLFF

D gene: TRBD1
V gene: TRBV6-5
J gene: TRBJ1-1
clone size: -
CDR3 DNA: TGTGCCAGCAGTTACTCCGGGACAGAAAACACTGAAGCTTTCTTT
CDR3 protein: CASSYSGTENTEAFF

D gene: TRBD1
V gene: TRBV5-1
J gene: TRBJ2-7
clone size: -
CDR3 DNA: TGCGCCAGCAGCTTGGGCGGACAGGGGGCTGATGAGCAGTACTTC
CDR3 protein: CASSLGGQGADEQYF

D gene: TRBD2
V gene: TRBV30
J gene: TRBJ2-1
clone size: -
CDR3 DNA: TGTGCCTGGAGTGTACGCCTAGCGGGGAGCTTCAAGTTCTTC
CDR3 protein: CAWSVRLAGSFKFF

D gene: -
V gene: TRBV15
J gene: TRBJ2-7
clone size: -
CDR3 DNA: TGTGCCACCAGCAGAGTGGGGGGATCCTACGAGCAGTACTTC
CDR3 protein: CATSRVGGSYEQYF

D gene: TRBD1
V gene: TRBV30
J gene: TRBJ2-6
clone size: -
CDR3 DNA: TGTGCCTGGAGTGGGGGGACAGTTGGGGCCAACGTCCTGACTTTC
CDR3 protein: CAWSGGTVGANVLTF

D gene: -
V gene: TRBV6-5
J gene: TRBJ1-6
clone size: -
CDR3 DNA: TGTGCCAGCAGCCCCAGCTCCTATAATTCACCCCTCCACTTT
CDR3 protein: CASSPSSYNSPLHF

D gene: TRBD1
V gene: TRBV7-2
J gene: TRBJ2-7
clone size: -
CDR3 DNA: TGTGCCAGCAGCTTAGGAGGGGGCGCCTACGAGCAGTACTTC
CDR3 protein: CASSLGGGAYEQYF

D gene: -
V gene: TRBV19
J gene: TRBJ1-1
clone size: -
CDR3 DNA: TGTGCCAGTAGTAGAGGGGGGGGATTCACTGAAGCTTTCTTT
CDR3 protein: CASSRGGGFTEAFF

D gene: -
V gene: TRBV15
J gene: TRBJ1-5
clone size: -
CDR3 DNA: TGTGCCACCAGCAGAGTATTGTTGCGAGGGTCGGGTAGCAATCAGCCCCAGCATTTT
CDR3 protein: CATSRVLLRGSGSNQPQHF

D gene: -
V gene: TRBV6-5
J gene: TRBJ1-2
clone size: -
CDR3 DNA: TGTGCCACCGGGGGGCGCAACTATGGCTACACCTTC
CDR3 protein: CATGGRNYGYTF

D gene: -
V gene: TRBV29-1
J gene: TRBJ2-7
clone size: few
CDR3 DNA: TGCAGCGGACCCTCTTTCACAGCTATCCGGGAGCAGTACTTC
CDR3 protein: CSGPSFTAIREQYF

D gene: -
V gene: TRBV2
J gene: TRBJ1-1
clone size: -
CDR3 DNA: TGTGCCAGCAGAATCCAGGGAATTCTGAACACTGAAGCTTTCTTT
CDR3 protein: CASRIQGILNTEAFF

D gene: TRBD1
V gene: TRBV18
J gene: TRBJ2-6
clone size: once
CDR3 DNA: TGTGCCAGCTCACTAACGGGGACAGCAAGATTAGGTCCTGGGGCCAACGTCCTGACTTTC
CDR3 protein: CASSLTGTARLGPGANVLTF

D gene: -
V gene: TRBV20-1
J gene: TRBJ1-3
clone size: -
CDR3 DNA: TGCAGTGCACAGTTTGGAAACACCATATATTTT
CDR3 protein: CSAQFGNTIYF

D gene: TRBD1
V gene: TRBV7-9
J gene: TRBJ1-1
clone size: -
CDR3 DNA: TGTGCCAGCAACAGGGACAGGCCGAACACTGAAGCTTTCTTT
CDR3 protein: CASNRDRPNTEAFF

D gene: -
V gene: TRBV30
J gene: TRBJ1-1
clone size: -
CDR3 DNA: TGTGCCTGTTCCCGGGACTTGGGTAACACTGAAGCTTTCTTT
CDR3 protein: CACSRDLGNTEAFF

D gene: TRBD1
V gene: TRBV19
J gene: TRBJ1-2
clone size: -
CDR3 DNA: TGTGCCAGTAGTATGGGACAGACAAGTCGCGATGGCTACACCTTC
CDR3 protein: CASSMGQTSRDGYTF

D gene: TRBD1
V gene: TRBV28
J gene: TRBJ1-2
clone size: -
CDR3 DNA: TGTGCCAGCAGAGGACAGGGGATGGCGAAGGATGGCTACACCTTC
CDR3 protein: CASRGQGMAKDGYTF

D gene: TRBD2
V gene: TRBV18
J gene: TRBJ2-1
clone size: -
CDR3 DNA: TGTGCCAGCTCACCACCAGCGGGGGGGTACAATGAGCAGTTCTTC
CDR3 protein: CASSPPAGGYNEQFF

D gene: TRBD1
V gene: TRBV9
J gene: TRBJ1-1
clone size: -
CDR3 DNA: TGTGCCAGCAGCCTAGGGCCCCCAACACAGGGGTCCGAAGCTTTCTTT
CDR3 protein: CASSLGPPTQGSEAFF

D gene: -
V gene: TRBV19
J gene: TRBJ1-6
clone size: -
CDR3 DNA: TGTGCCAGTAGTATAGGACAGCCGAATTCACCCCTCCACTTT
CDR3 protein: CASSIGQPNSPLHF

D gene: TRBD2
V gene: TRBV30
J gene: TRBJ2-2
clone size: -
CDR3 DNA: TGTGCCTGGAGTGGAAAAACTAGCGGGGTTTACACCGGGGAGCTGTTTTTT
CDR3 protein: CAWSGKTSGVYTGELFF

D gene: -
V gene: TRBV6-1
J gene: TRBJ1-4
clone size: few
CDR3 DNA: TGTGCCAGCAGGGAAGCAGGGGTTTCGGGTGAAAAACTGTTTTTT
CDR3 protein: CASREAGVSGEKLFF

D gene: -
V gene: TRBV29-1
J gene: TRBJ2-5
clone size: -
CDR3 DNA: TGCAGCGTGGAGGGGCGGTCAGGGGAGACCCAGTACTTC
CDR3 protein: CSVEGRSGETQYF

D gene: -
V gene: TRBV5-6
J gene: TRBJ1-1
clone size: -
CDR3 DNA: TGTGCCAGCAGCTTGGCGCAGGGGTGGAACACTGAAGCTTTCTTT
CDR3 protein: CASSLAQGWNTEAFF

D gene: -
V gene: TRBV6-5
J gene: TRBJ1-1
clone size: -
CDR3 DNA: TGTGCCAGCACCTCCCGGCAGGGGATGTGGACTGAAGCTTTCTTT
CDR3 protein: CASTSRQGMWTEAFF

D gene: TRBD1
V gene: TRBV19
J gene: TRBJ2-5
clone size: -
CDR3 DNA: TGTGCCAGTAGTAGGACAGGGATAACGGAGACCCAGTACTTC
CDR3 protein: CASSRTGITETQYF

D gene: TRBD1
V gene: TRBV10-1
J gene: TRBJ2-7
clone size: -
CDR3 DNA: TGCGCCAGCAGCCCCGGACAGGCCAGACCCTACGAGCAGTACTTC
CDR3 protein: CASSPGQARPYEQYF

D gene: TRBD2
V gene: TRBV2
J gene: TRBJ2-3
clone size: once
CDR3 DNA: TGTGCCAGCAGTGAAAGGGGGTTAGCGGGGTTAACAGATACGCAGTATTTT
CDR3 protein: CASSERGLAGLTDTQYF

D gene: TRBD2
V gene: TRBV7-8
J gene: TRBJ2-7
clone size: -
CDR3 DNA: TGTGCCAGCAGCCCGCCTCTTCCGGCTAGCGGGGGGTACCCTTCCTACGAGCAGTACTTC
CDR3 protein: CASSPPLPASGGYPSYEQYF

D gene: -
V gene: TRBV27
J gene: TRBJ2-7
clone size: -
CDR3 DNA: TGTGCCAGCAGTTTTCCGGGGTCCTACGAGCAGTACTTC
CDR3 protein: CASSFPGSYEQYF